These T cell receptor beta chains were read from a single sample in a study of blood T cell repertoires in COVID-19. Profiled with immunoSEQ multiplex PCR; TCRdb holds only in-frame clones, not every one. Among about 49,000 clones listed, 83% were seen once. The sample was peripheral blood. The receptor source for this set is a human donor in a cohort sampled during active COVID-19. The CDR3 runs from the conserved cysteine through the conserved F or W. D genes are given only for firm matches. Some rows mark clone size as missing; the rest say once, few, many or name a class of expanded clone.

>TRBD1|TRBJ1-2|TRBV18|-
TGTGCCAGCTCACCCCCAACGGACAGGATTAACTATGGCTACACCTTC
CASSPPTDRINYGYTF
>-|TRBJ2-6|TRBV2|-
TGTGCCAGCAGCGATGACAGCCTCAGGGCCAACGTCCTGACTTTC
CASSDDSLRANVLTF
>-|TRBJ1-2|TRBV11-2|-
TGTGCCAGCAACTTTGGAGAATTTGCCTATGGCTACACCTTC
CASNFGEFAYGYTF
>TRBD1|TRBJ1-4|TRBV28|-
TGTGCCAGCAGTTTAAGGGGGCCAACTAATGAAAAACTGTTTTTT
CASSLRGPTNEKLFF
>TRBD1|TRBJ2-1|TRBV27|-
TGTGCCAGCAGTTTACGATTAGACAGGGTCAATGAGCAGTTCTTC
CASSLRLDRVNEQFF
>-|TRBJ2-7|TRBV7-9|-
TGTGCCAGCAGCTTAAGCGCGTCTTCTGGCGAGCAGTACTTC
CASSLSASSGEQYF
>-|TRBJ1-2|TRBV27|few
TGTGCCAGCAACCCGGGGAGTAGGGATGGCTACACCTTC
CASNPGSRDGYTF
>-|TRBJ1-4|TRBV4-1|once
TGCGCCAGCAGCCTTAGAGCGGCGAGGAACTTAAATGAAAAACTGTTTTTT
CASSLRAARNLNEKLFF
>TRBD1|TRBJ1-5|TRBV6-5|few
TGTGCCAGCAGCGCGACAGGGGGCTTAGGTCAGCCCCAGCATTTT
CASSATGGLGQPQHF
>-|TRBJ1-2|TRBV19|few
TGTGCCAGTAGTATCCCTCCAGAAGGAGTCGGCTACACCTTC
CASSIPPEGVGYTF
>-|TRBJ2-1|TRBV30|few
TGTGCCTGGAGGGTTAGGACATACAATGAGCAGTTCTTC
CAWRVRTYNEQFF
>-|TRBJ1-5|TRBV11-2|-
TGTGCCAGCAGCCGAGGGTTAAGCAATCAGCCCCAGCATTTT
CASSRGLSNQPQHF
>TRBD1|TRBJ1-2|TRBV30|few
TGTGCCTGGAGTGGGGGGACAGGCTATGGCTACACCTTC
CAWSGGTGYGYTF
>TRBD1|TRBJ1-2|TRBV7-9|-
TGTGCCAGCAGCTTGGGACAGTCTTGGGGCTACACCTTC
CASSLGQSWGYTF
>TRBD1|TRBJ1-2|TRBV7-2|-
TGTGCCAGCAGCTTAGCACCTCCGGGACAGGGGACGGACTATGGCTACACCTTC
CASSLAPPGQGTDYGYTF
>-|TRBJ1-3|TRBV7-6|-
TGTGCCAGCAGCTTAAAGGCAGGCGTATCCAGCTCTGGAAACACCATATATTTT
CASSLKAGVSSSGNTIYF
>-|TRBJ2-2|TRBV14|-
TGTGCCAGCAGCCGCGACCGCCCGGGGGAGGGGGTGGGCGGGGAGCTGTTTTTT
CASSRDRPGEGVGGELFF
>TRBD1|TRBJ2-2|TRBV7-9|few
TGTGCCAGCAGCCGGTACTCCGGGACAGGGCGGAACACCGGGGAGCTGTTTTTT
CASSRYSGTGRNTGELFF
>TRBD1|TRBJ2-3|TRBV19|-
TGTGCCAGTAGTCTCCCAGACAGGGATGGGACAGATACGCAGTATTTT
CASSLPDRDGTDTQYF
>-|TRBJ1-3|TRBV28|-
TGTGCCAGCAGACCCCGGGAGGCTGGAAACACCATATATTTT
CASRPREAGNTIYF
>TRBD1|TRBJ1-5|TRBV19|-
TGTGCCAGTAACCCCCCCCGGGACAGGGGGCTTTGGAGCAATCAGCCCCAGCATTTT
CASNPPRDRGLWSNQPQHF
>-|TRBJ1-1|TRBV18|-
TGTGCCAGCTCACCCGAGGTCATCGCGATGAACACTGAAGCTTTCTTT
CASSPEVIAMNTEAFF
>-|TRBJ1-5|TRBV23-1|-
TGCGCCAGCCAGGATACAGGCCTTAGCAATCAGCCCCAGCATTTT
CASQDTGLSNQPQHF
>-|TRBJ2-7|TRBV7-2|-
TGTGCCAGCAGCCTGAACCGGGACACCTCCTACGAGCAGTACTTC
CASSLNRDTSYEQYF
>-|TRBJ1-1|TRBV7-2|-
TGTGCCAGCAGCCCATCCAGACACGGGAACACTGAAGCTTTCTTT
CASSPSRHGNTEAFF
>-|TRBJ1-6|TRBV10-3|-
TGTGCCATCATAGGGGGGGGCCTCACCAATTCACCCCTCCACTTT
CAIIGGGLTNSPLHF
>TRBD2|TRBJ2-1|TRBV6-6|once
TGTGCCAGCAGTCACCCCCCGTTCGGGGGGTCCTACAATGAGCAGTTCTTC
CASSHPPFGGSYNEQFF
>TRBD1|TRBJ2-7|TRBV19|-
TGTGCCAGTAGTACTACCGGGACAGGGTTAGGCGAGCAGTACTTC
CASSTTGTGLGEQYF
>-|TRBJ2-2|TRBV30|-
TGTGCCTGGGCGAGGCTAGCGAACACCGGGGAGCTGTTTTTT
CAWARLANTGELFF
>-|TRBJ2-7|TRBV5-1|-
TGCGCCAGCAGCCCGACGCCGGGAGTCTACGAGCAGTACTTC
CASSPTPGVYEQYF
>-|TRBJ1-1|TRBV2|few
TGTGCCAGCAGTGTTAAGCGGATGAACACTGAAGCTTTCTTT
CASSVKRMNTEAFF
>-|TRBJ1-3|TRBV29-1|-
TGCAGCGTTTTCCTCCCGGGAGCCTCTGGAAACACCATATATTTT
CSVFLPGASGNTIYF
>-|TRBJ1-5|TRBV23-1|-
TGCGCCACCTACAGGAATCAGCCCCAGCATTTT
CATYRNQPQHF
>TRBD1|TRBJ1-4|TRBV5-6|-
TGTGCCAGCACCAAGGACAGGGGTTTAGAAAAACTGTTTTTT
CASTKDRGLEKLFF
>-|TRBJ1-3|TRBV4-1|once
TGCGCCAGCAGCGCGGGTTCGGGAGGAAACACCATATATTTT
CASSAGSGGNTIYF
>-|TRBJ2-1|TRBV2|once
TGTGCCAGCACCATGAAAGGGGGTTCCTACAATGAGCAGTTCTTC
CASTMKGGSYNEQFF
>TRBD1|TRBJ2-7|TRBV4-3|-
TGCGCCAGCAGCCACTCCGGGACAGGGGAGTACGAGCAGTACTTC
CASSHSGTGEYEQYF
>TRBD1|TRBJ2-2|TRBV19|-
TGTGCCAGTAGCACCGCTCAGGGGGCCTTGGACACCGGGGAGCTGTTTTTT
CASSTAQGALDTGELFF
>TRBD1|TRBJ1-1|TRBV15|-
TGTGCCACCAGCAGAGGCTGGGACAGCAGTGAAGCTTTCTTT
CATSRGWDSSEAFF
>-|TRBJ1-1|TRBV29-1|few
TGCAGCGGGCAGGGTTATAACACTGAAGCTTTCTTT
CSGQGYNTEAFF
>TRBD1|TRBJ1-1|TRBV2|few
TGTGCCAGCATGCGGACAGGGAGTATCACTGAAGCTTTCTTT
CASMRTGSITEAFF
>TRBD1|TRBJ2-2|TRBV19|-
TGTGCCAGTAGTGATAGTCTAGTGGGGACAGCCGGGACCGGGGAGCTGTTTTTT
CASSDSLVGTAGTGELFF
>-|TRBJ1-3|TRBV18|-
TGTGCCAGCTCACCAAGTGCGGGGAACGGAAACACCATATATTTT
CASSPSAGNGNTIYF
>-|TRBJ1-1|TRBV2|-
TGTGCCAGCAGGGGCGTGGACACTGAAGCTTTCTTT
CASRGVDTEAFF
>-|TRBJ2-1|TRBV5-1|few
TGCGCCAGCAGCTGGAGAAATGAGCAGTTCTTC
CASSWRNEQFF
>-|TRBJ1-2|TRBV19|-
TGTGCCAGTAGTATGGGAGGGGCGGACTATGGCTACACCTTC
CASSMGGADYGYTF
>-|TRBJ2-4|TRBV5-5|-
TGTGCCAGCAGCTTGGGCAGTGAAAACATTCAGTACTTC
CASSLGSENIQYF
>-|TRBJ2-4|TRBV7-2|-
TGTGCCAGCAGCTCCATCGGACAGATAGCCAAAAACATTCAGTACTTC
CASSSIGQIAKNIQYF
>TRBD2|TRBJ2-1|TRBV6-2/TRBV6-3|-
TGTGCCAGCAGTCGAGCGGGGGGCAACAATGAGCAGTTCTTC
CASSRAGGNNEQFF
>-|TRBJ2-7|TRBV2|-
TGTGCCAGCAGTGAGGTCCTACGGGGCGAGCAGTACTTC
CASSEVLRGEQYF